This T cell receptor (beta chain) came from a study of regulatory T cells in long-lasting Graves disease. Study in general: Over 5 years on antithyroid drugs plus positive TSH receptor antibodies marked Graves' disease as persistent.

On this clonotype itself: Its antigen is unidentified. The conserved final phenylalanine or tryptophan is absent from the CDR3, which likely points to a read error.

Study-wide results and caveats: Newly diagnosed patients shared 1,000 or so public clonotypes; persistent patients shared more than 2,500.

Arm-PCR with iRepertoire HTBI primers amplified the CDR3 regions for these TCR beta libraries. TCRdb ran MiXCR on the multiplex PCR reads and lists one entry per CDR3 protein. Altogether approximately 360,000 distinct CDR3 sequences are present, more than 20% being singletons, with the ten largest covering around a quarter. Time point given: persistent/refractory GD, antithyroid drugs over 5 years with positive TRAb. After RNA was extracted from PBMCs, the TCR library was made from it. EDTA tubes were used for drawing around 9 milliliters of peripheral blood. Between the trimmed V and J ends, which lost 5 bases and 3 bases, there was a span of 23 bases. The CDR3 extends over 17 amino acids. Germline loops: CDR1 SNHLY, CDR2 FYNNEI.

Source: peripheral blood mononuclear cells (PBMCs), taken when the disease was refractory, from a patient treated with antithyroid drugs. The TCR originated in a woman aged 40 to 50 with Graves disease. This chain uses TRBV2 with TRBJ2-7; D not certain. The CDR3 region is CASSRRLLPLIDYEQYL. CDR3 coding DNA: TGTGCCAGCAGTAGGAGACTCCTTCCCCTAATTGACTACGAGCAGTACCTC.